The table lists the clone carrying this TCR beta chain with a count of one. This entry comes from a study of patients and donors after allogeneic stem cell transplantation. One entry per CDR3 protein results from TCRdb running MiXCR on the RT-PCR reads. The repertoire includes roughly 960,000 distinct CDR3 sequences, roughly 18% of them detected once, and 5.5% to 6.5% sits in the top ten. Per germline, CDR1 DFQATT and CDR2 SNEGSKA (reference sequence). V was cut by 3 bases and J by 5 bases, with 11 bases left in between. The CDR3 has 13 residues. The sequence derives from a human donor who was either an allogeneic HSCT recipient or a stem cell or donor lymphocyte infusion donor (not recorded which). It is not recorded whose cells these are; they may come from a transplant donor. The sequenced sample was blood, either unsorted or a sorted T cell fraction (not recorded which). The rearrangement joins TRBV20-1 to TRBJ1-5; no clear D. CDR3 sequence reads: CSASRGRDQPQHF. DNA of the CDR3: TGCAGTGCTAGTCGGGGTCGAGATCAGCCCCAGCATTTT.